This T cell receptor beta chain was sequenced in a study of tumor-infiltrating lymphocytes in primary liver carcinoma. The source of the blood RNA was unsorted whole blood, and germline DNA was extracted as well. On this clonotype: The target antigen is unknown. The junction differs from germline at one of its ends, possibly a read error.

The study, taken as a whole, reports: CD8+ and CD4+ repertoires went uncompared, the samples being bulk unsorted. Tumor-adjacent and tumor-blood pairs shared a smaller degree of overlap than tumor region pairs. Tumor specimens were characterized by a significantly higher top-250-clone fraction than blood (p = 0.039).

Germline CDR1 is SQVTM and CDR2 is ANQGSEA. The CDR3 consists of 17 residues. Starting from 500 ng of total RNA, TCR beta cDNA was produced with a primer in the constant region. Amplification in three nested multiplex PCR rounds with slightly modified ARM-PCR gave rise to TCR beta libraries. A C-beta reverse primer and TRBV1-TRBV30 forward primers served in each of the first two PCR rounds, at ten to eleven cycles apiece. TCRdb re-analysed the multiplex PCR reads in MiXCR, keeping a single row per CDR3 protein. The data contain more than 150,000 distinct CDR3 sequences, roughly three fifths of them seen just once; the ten biggest clones take up 72%.

Material for sequencing was peripheral blood. This sequence originates from a man aged 35 to 55 with primary liver carcinoma and hepatitis B virus infection. The chain has TRBV29-1 and TRBJ2-7; D might be TRBD2 (5 bases). This chain's CDR3 is CSVEDDRATSSSYEQYF. In nucleotides, the CDR3 is TGTAGCGTTGAAGACGACCGAGCGACCTCGAGCTCCTACGAGCAGTACTTC.